One sample yielded the 12 T cell receptor beta chains listed below, sequenced in a study of T cell changes during pregnancy in multiple sclerosis. Here immunoSEQ multiplex PCR was the method, and the copy in TCRdb shows in-frame clones only, minus some. This table holds approximately 72,000 clones, about 93% found once. The sequencing used peripheral blood, collected in the first trimester of pregnancy. The receptors derive from a female donor in good health, enrolled as a control in a pregnancy study.

The chain is built from TRBV19 and TRBJ2-1, with 7 bases identical to TRBD1. The CDR3 is 14 amino acids. With 4 bases clipped from V and 3 bases from J, the junction kept 3 bases outside the gene matches. Germline lookup yields CDR1 LNHDA and CDR2 SQIVND (reference sequence). CDR3 DNA: TGTGCCAGTAGTACGGGACAGTTCTACAATGAGCAGTTCTTC. Translating it yields CASSTGQFYNEQFF.

This clone was recorded once. The chain recombines TRBV4-1 with TRBJ2-1; tentatively, D is TRBD1 (5 bases). Between the trimmed V and J ends, which lost 1 base and 10 bases, there was a span of 11 bases. CDR3 length equals 13 residues. Germline V lookup: CDR1 MGHRA, CDR2 YSYEKL. The CDR3 DNA sequence: TGCGCCAGCAGCCAAGGAAGGGGAATGGAGCAGTTCTTC. Translating it yields CASSQGRGMEQFF.

J is TRBJ2-2 and V is TRBV7-9; tentatively, D is TRBD2 (6 bases). This CDR3 is 13 amino acids long. Trimming shortened V by 3 bases and J by 6 bases, and 8 bases separated the two germline ends. CDR1 and CDR2 (germline): SEHNR, FQNEAQ (reference sequence). The DNA for the CDR3 is TGTGCCAGCAGCTTGGAGGGCCCCGGGGAGCTGTTTTTT. Encoded protein: CASSLEGPGELFF.

This clone was seen a single time. The rearrangement links TRBV5-1 to TRBJ2-5; D not certain. There are 15 residues in the CDR3. CDR1 is SGHRS, CDR2 YFSETQ, per germline. Trimming took off 0 bases at V and 5 bases at J, with 14 bases between the two ends. CDR3 region: CASSLVQPSGETQYF. In DNA form, the CDR3 reads TGCGCCAGCAGCTTGGTCCAACCCTCCGGGGAGACCCAGTACTTC.

J is TRBJ2-3 and V is TRBV7-6; 9 bases map to TRBD1. This CDR3 has 15 residues. Germline CDR1 and CDR2: SGHVS and FNYEAQ. J was trimmed by 3 bases and V by 3 bases; bases with no gene match: 4. CDR3: CASSLYRGRTDTQYF. The CDR3 region has the DNA TGTGCCAGCAGCTTGTACAGGGGGCGGACAGATACGCAGTATTTT.

The chain uses TRBV30 and TRBJ2-1, with TRBD2 matching over 9 bases. Unmatched junction bases numbered 9, after V lost 0 bases and J lost 9 bases. Per germline, CDR1 GTSNPN and CDR2 SVGIG (reference sequence). The CDR3 sequence is 15 residues long. CDR3 in amino acids: CAWSVLAGEIFEQFF. Here the CDR3 DNA reads TGTGCCTGGAGTGTTTTAGCGGGAGAGATATTTGAGCAGTTCTTC.

This chain uses TRBV29-1 with TRBJ2-1; D not resolved. The V gene's germline CDR1 is SQVTM and CDR2 ANQGSEA. The CDR3 runs 12 residues. With 3 bases removed from V and 4 bases from J, the gap between germline ends came to 7 bases. The CDR3 loop reads CSVDGQYNEQFF. DNA of the CDR3: TGCAGCGTTGATGGGCAGTACAATGAGCAGTTCTTC.

V usage is TRBV30 and J usage is TRBJ1-1; the D gene is possibly TRBD1 (6 bases). V gave up 6 bases and J gave up 0 bases, with 23 bases separating them. Per the germline V gene, CDR1 is GTSNPN and CDR2 is SVGIG (reference sequence). This CDR3 contains 17 residues. The CDR3 region is CACSGQGPRLLNTEAFF. In nucleotides, the CDR3 is TGTGCCTGTTCGGGGCAGGGGCCCAGACTCTTGAACACTGAAGCTTTCTTT.

This sequence joins TRBV28 and TRBJ2-7; a weak D match, TRBD2 (5 bases). There are 15 residues in the CDR3. Between the trimmed V and J ends, which lost 6 bases and 0 bases, there was a span of 15 bases. Germline values: CDR1 MDHEN, CDR2 SYDVKM. The CDR3 sequence is CASSPGVTHSYEQYF. CDR3 bases: TGTGCCAGCAGCCCCGGGGTGACGCACTCCTACGAGCAGTACTTC.

This chain connects TRBV2 to TRBJ2-5; weak D call: TRBD2 (6 bases). The V and J ends lost 8 bases and 3 bases respectively, with 19 bases between them. The CDR3 runs to 15 residues. CDR1 is SNHLY, CDR2 FYNNEI, per germline. The CDR3: CASGLPRASEETQYF. The CDR3 nucleotides read TGTGCCAGCGGACTACCCCGAGCCTCAGAAGAGACCCAGTACTTC. Full variable domain (rest looked up from reference TRBV2 and TRBJ2-5): EPEVTQTPSHQVTQMGQEVILRCVPISNHLYFYWYRQILGQKVEFLVSFYNNEISEKSEIFDDQFSVERPDGSNFTLKIRSTKLEDSAMYFCASGLPRASEETQYFGPGTRLLVL.

The chain employs TRBV5-1 and TRBJ2-1; D perhaps matches TRBD2 (6 bases). Germline V gene lookup returns CDR1 SGHRS and CDR2 YFSETQ. V lost 1 base, J lost 3 bases, and 8 bases lay in between. This CDR3 has 14 amino acids. Here the CDR3 reads CASSLSGDYNEQFF. In nucleotides, the CDR3 is TGCGCCAGCAGCTTGTCGGGGGACTACAATGAGCAGTTCTTC.

The gene calls are TRBV19 and TRBJ2-3; TRBD2 might be the D (6 bases). The V gene lost 2 bases and the J gene lost 2 bases, with 17 bases spanning the gap. CDR3 length: 17 residues. Germline loops: CDR1 LNHDA, CDR2 SQIVND (reference sequence). The CDR3 region is CASSIWSLAEATDTQYF. In nucleotides, the CDR3 is TGTGCCAGTAGTATATGGTCACTAGCTGAAGCCACAGATACGCAGTATTTT.